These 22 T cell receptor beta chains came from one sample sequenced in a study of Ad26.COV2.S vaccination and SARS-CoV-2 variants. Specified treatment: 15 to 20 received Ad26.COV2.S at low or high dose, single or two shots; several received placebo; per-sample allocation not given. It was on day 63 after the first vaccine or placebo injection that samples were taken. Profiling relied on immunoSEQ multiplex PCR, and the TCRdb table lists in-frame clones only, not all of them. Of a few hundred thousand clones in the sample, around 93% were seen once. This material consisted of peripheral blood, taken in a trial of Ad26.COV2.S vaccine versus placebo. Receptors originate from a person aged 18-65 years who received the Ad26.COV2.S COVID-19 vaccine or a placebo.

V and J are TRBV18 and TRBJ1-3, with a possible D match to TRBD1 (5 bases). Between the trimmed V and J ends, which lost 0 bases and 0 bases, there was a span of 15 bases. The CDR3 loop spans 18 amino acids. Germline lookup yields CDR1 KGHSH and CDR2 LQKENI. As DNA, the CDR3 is TGTGCCAGCTCACCACCGGGCTGGCTGGGGGACTCTGGAAACACCATATATTTT. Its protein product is CASSPPGWLGDSGNTIYF.

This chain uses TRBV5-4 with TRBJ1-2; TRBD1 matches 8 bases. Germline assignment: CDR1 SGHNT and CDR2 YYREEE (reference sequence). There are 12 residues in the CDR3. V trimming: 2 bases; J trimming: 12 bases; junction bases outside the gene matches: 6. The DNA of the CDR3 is TGTGCCAGCAGCTTTGATGGACAGGGCGACACCTTC. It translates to CASSFDGQGDTF.

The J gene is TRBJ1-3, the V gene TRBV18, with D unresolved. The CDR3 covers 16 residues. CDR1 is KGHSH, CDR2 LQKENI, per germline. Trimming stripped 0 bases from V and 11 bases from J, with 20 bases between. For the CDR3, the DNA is TGTGCCAGCTCACCACCGGAGATGTTCGGACCCGCGGCCATATATTTT. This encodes CASSPPEMFGPAAIYF. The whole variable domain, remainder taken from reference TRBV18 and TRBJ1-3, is NAGVMQNPRHLVRRRGQEARLRCSPMKGHSHVYWYRQLPEEGLKFMVYLQKENIIDESGMPKERFSAEFPKEGPSILRIQQVVRGDSAAYFCASSPPEMFGPAAIYFGEGSWLTVV.

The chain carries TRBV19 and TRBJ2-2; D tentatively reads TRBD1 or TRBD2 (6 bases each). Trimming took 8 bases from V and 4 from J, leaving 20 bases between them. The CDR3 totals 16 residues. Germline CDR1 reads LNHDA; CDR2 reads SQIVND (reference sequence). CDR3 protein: CASQDLGGVGTGELFF. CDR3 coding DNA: TGTGCCAGTCAAGATTTGGGGGGCGTGGGCACCGGGGAGCTGTTTTTT. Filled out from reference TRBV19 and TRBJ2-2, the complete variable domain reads DGGITQSPKYLFRKEGQNVTLSCEQNLNHDAMYWYRQDPGQGLRLIYYSQIVNDFQKGDIAEGYSVSREKKESFPLTVTSAQKNPTAFYLCASQDLGGVGTGELFFGEGSRLTVL.

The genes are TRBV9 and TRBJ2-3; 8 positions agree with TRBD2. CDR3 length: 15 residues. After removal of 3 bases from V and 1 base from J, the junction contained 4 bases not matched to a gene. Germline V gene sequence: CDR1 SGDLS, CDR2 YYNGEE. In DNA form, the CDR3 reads TGTGCCAGCAGCGACGGGGGGGCCCGCACAGATACGCAGTATTTT. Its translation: CASSDGGARTDTQYF.

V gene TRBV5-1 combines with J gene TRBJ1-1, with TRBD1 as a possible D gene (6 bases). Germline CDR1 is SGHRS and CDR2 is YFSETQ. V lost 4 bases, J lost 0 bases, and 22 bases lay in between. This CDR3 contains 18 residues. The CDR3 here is CASSPHVGGRRMNTEAFF. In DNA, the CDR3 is TGCGCCAGCAGCCCCCACGTGGGGGGGCGGCGGATGAACACTGAAGCTTTCTTT.

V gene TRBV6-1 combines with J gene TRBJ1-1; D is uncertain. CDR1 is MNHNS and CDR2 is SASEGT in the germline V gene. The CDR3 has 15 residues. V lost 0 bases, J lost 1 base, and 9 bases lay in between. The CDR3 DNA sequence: TGTGCCAGCAGTGAAGCAAGGGTAGGGAACACTGAAGCTTTCTTT. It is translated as CASSEARVGNTEAFF.

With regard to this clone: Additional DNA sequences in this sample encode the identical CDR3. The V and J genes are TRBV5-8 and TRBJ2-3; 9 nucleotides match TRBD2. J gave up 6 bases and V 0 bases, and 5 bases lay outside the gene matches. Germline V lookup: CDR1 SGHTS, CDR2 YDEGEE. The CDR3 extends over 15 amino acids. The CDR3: CASSLGRGGVDTQYF. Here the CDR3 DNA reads TGTGCCAGCAGCTTGGGGCGGGGGGGCGTGGATACGCAGTATTTT.

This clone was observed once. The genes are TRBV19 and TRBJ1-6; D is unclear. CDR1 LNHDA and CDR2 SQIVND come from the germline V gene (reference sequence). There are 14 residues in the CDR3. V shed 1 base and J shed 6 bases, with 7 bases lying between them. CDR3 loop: CASSIVAVNSPLHF. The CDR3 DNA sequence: TGTGCCAGTAGTATAGTAGCGGTTAATTCACCCCTCCACTTT.

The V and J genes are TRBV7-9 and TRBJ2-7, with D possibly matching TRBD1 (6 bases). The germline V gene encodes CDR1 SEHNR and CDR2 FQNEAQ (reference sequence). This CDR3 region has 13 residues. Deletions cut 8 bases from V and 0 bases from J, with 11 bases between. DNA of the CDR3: TGTGCCAGCTCAGGGGACAACTCCTACGAGCAGTACTTC. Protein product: CASSGDNSYEQYF.

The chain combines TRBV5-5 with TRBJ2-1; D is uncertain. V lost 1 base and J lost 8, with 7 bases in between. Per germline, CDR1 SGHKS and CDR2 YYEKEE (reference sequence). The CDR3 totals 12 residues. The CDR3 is CASSLTEYEQFF. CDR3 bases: TGTGCCAGCAGCTTGACGGAATATGAGCAGTTCTTC.

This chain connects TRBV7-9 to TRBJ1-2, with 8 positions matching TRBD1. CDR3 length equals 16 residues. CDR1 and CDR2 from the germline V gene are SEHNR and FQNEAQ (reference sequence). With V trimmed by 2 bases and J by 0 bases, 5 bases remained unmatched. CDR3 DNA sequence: TGTGCCAGCAGCTTACCGGACAGGGAGACTAACTATGGCTACACCTTC. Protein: CASSLPDRETNYGYTF.

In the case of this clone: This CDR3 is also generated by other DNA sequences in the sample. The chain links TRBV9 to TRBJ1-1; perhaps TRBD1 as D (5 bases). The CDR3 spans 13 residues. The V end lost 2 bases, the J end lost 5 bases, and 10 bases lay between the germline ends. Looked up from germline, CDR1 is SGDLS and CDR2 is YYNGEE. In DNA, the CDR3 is TGTGCCAGCAGCGTTGGGGGAAGGACTGAAGCTTTCTTT. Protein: CASSVGGRTEAFF.

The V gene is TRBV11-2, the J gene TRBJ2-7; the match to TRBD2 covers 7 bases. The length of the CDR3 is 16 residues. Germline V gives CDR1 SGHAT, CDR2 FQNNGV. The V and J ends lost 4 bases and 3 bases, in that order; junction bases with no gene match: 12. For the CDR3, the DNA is TGTGCCAGCAGCTCCCCGACCTCATGGACTAGCTACGAGCAGTACTTC. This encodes CASSSPTSWTSYEQYF.

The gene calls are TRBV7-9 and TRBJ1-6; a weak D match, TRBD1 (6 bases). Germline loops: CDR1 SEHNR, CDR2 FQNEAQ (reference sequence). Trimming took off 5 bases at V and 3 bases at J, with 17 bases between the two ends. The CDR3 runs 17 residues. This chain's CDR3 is CASSATGSNSYNSPLHF. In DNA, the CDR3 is TGTGCCAGCAGCGCTACAGGGTCAAATAGCTATAATTCACCCCTCCACTTT.

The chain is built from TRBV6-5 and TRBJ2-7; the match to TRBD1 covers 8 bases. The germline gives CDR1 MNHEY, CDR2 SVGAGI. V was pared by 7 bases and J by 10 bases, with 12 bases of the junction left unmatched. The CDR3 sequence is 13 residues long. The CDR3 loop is CASTQGPGGSQYF. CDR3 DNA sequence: TGTGCCAGCACCCAGGGACCAGGGGGCTCCCAGTACTTC.

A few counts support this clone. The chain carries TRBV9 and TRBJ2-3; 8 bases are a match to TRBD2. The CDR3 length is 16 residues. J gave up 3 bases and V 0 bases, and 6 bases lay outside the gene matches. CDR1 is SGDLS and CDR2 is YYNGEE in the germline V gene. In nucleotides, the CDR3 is TGTGCCAGCAGCGTAGCGGGGGGGCTATTAACAGATACGCAGTATTTT. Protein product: CASSVAGGLLTDTQYF.

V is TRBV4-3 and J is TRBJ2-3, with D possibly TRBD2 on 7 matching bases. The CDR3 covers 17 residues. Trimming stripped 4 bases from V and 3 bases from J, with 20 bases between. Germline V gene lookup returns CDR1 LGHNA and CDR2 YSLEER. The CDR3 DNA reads TGCGCCAGCAGCCCAACCACGAGGGGGGGGCAGACAGATACGCAGTATTTT. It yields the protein CASSPTTRGGQTDTQYF.

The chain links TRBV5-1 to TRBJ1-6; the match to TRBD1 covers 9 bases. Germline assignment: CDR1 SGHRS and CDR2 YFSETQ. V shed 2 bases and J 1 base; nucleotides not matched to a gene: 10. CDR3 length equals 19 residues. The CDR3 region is CASSFGGFGTGSYNSPLHF. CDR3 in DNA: TGCGCCAGCAGCTTTGGAGGTTTTGGGACAGGGTCCTATAATTCACCCCTCCACTTT.

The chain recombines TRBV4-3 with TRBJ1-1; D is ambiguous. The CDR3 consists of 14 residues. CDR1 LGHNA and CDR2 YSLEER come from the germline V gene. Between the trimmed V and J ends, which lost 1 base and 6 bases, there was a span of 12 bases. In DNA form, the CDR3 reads TGCGCCAGCAGCCAAGTTCCCCATCGACCTGAAGCTTTCTTT. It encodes CASSQVPHRPEAFF.

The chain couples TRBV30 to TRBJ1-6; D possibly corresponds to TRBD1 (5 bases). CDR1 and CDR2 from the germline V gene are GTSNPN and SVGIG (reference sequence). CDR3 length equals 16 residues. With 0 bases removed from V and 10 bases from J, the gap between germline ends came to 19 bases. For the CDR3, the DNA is TGTGCCTGGAGTGTACGGCCTAATAACAGGCGGTCACCCCTCCACTTT. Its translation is CAWSVRPNNRRSPLHF. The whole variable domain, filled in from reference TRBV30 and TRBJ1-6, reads SQTIHQWPATLVQPVGSPLSLECTVEGTSNPNLYWYRQAAGRGLQLLFYSVGIGQISSEVPQNLSASRPQDRQFILSSKKLLLSDSGFYLCAWSVRPNNRRSPLHFGNGTRLTVT.

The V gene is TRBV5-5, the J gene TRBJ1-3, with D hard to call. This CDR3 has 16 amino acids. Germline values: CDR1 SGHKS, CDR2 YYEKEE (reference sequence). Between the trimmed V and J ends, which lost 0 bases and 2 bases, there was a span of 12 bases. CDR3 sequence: CASSLEVPGTGNTIYF. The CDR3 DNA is TGTGCCAGCAGCTTGGAGGTTCCGGGAACTGGAAACACCATATATTTT.